The 29 T cell receptor beta chains presented below share a single source sample, sequenced in a study of identical twins. TCRdb ran MiXCR on the 5' RACE reads and lists one entry per CDR3 protein. The sample has about 470,000 distinct CDR3 sequences; 24% are singletons. A further study also used this sample, focusing on T cells expressing NK-cell markers.

The specimen was CD4+ T cells sorted from blood. The receptors were sampled from a young woman in good health.

This clonotype appeared a few times. The chain is built from TRBV6-1 and TRBJ1-4; D is unclear. Germline V gene lookup returns CDR1 MNHNS and CDR2 SASEGT. CDR3 length equals 14 residues. Trimming stripped 5 bases from V and 2 bases from J, with 9 bases between. This CDR3 is CASSTSVTNEKLFF. The CDR3 DNA reads as TGTGCCAGCAGTACCTCCGTGACTAATGAAAAACTGTTTTTT.

This clonotype was found a few times. This chain joins TRBV12-3 or TRBV12-4 and TRBJ2-3; 12 bases match TRBD2. Trimming at V came to 4 bases and at J to 2 bases, leaving 4 bases not matched to a gene. There are 16 residues in the CDR3. CDR3 nucleotide sequence: TGTGCCAGCAGTTCCCGGACTAGCGGGGTCACAGATACGCAGTATTTT. Encoded protein: CASSSRTSGVTDTQYF.

This clonotype was detected ten times or more. The V call is TRBV6-2 or TRBV6-3, the J call TRBJ1-2; D not certain. The CDR3 has 14 residues. CDR1 and CDR2 from the germline V gene are MNHEY and SVGEGT. Trimming took off 5 bases at V and 13 bases at J, with 23 bases between the two ends. The DNA of the CDR3 is TGTGCCAGCAGTAGATCAGGATCGGCGGCAACCGGCACCTTC. Residues: CASSRSGSAATGTF.

The rearrangement uses TRBV6-5 and TRBJ2-7; D is perhaps TRBD1 (5 bases). The CDR3 totals 17 residues. V gave up 4 bases and J gave up 2 bases, with 21 bases separating them. Germline lookup yields CDR1 MNHEY and CDR2 SVGAGI. Here the CDR3 DNA reads TGTGCCAGCAGTTCCAAGGACACCTCATTGATTCCCTACGAGCAGTACTTC. This codes for CASSSKDTSLIPYEQYF.

The chain employs TRBV7-2 and TRBJ2-1; D could derive from TRBD1 or TRBD2 (6 bases each). The CDR3 spans 15 residues. CDR1 and CDR2 (germline): SGHTA, FQGNSA. V gave up 3 bases and J gave up 3 bases, with 12 bases separating them. CDR3 nucleotide sequence: TGTGCCAGCAGCTTCAGGGGCGGGAACTACAATGAGCAGTTCTTC. This codes for CASSFRGGNYNEQFF.

V is TRBV7-9 and J is TRBJ1-1; D remains unclear. CDR1 and CDR2 (germline): SEHNR, FQNEAQ (reference sequence). The CDR3 is made up of 14 amino acids. V lost 4 bases and J 6 bases, leaving 15 bases between the germline ends. Written as DNA, the CDR3 is TGTGCCAGCAGCTGGGTCCGATGGTACGCTGAAGCTTTCTTT. Translation: CASSWVRWYAEAFF.

The chain has TRBV7-2 and TRBJ2-5; the match to TRBD2 covers 9 bases. The ends lost 5 bases at V and 7 bases at J; junction bases unmatched: 8. The CDR3 runs 14 residues. The germline CDR1 and CDR2 sequences are SGHTA and FQGNSA. The CDR3: CASSRPGLAVTQYF. For the CDR3, the DNA is TGTGCCAGCAGCCGGCCGGGACTAGCCGTGACCCAGTACTTC. The full variable domain, completed using reference TRBV7-2 and TRBJ2-5, is GAGVSQSPSNKVTEKGKDVELRCDPISGHTALYWYRQSLGQGLEFLIYFQGNSAPDKSGLPSDRFSAERTGGSVSTLTIQRTQQEDSAVYLCASSRPGLAVTQYFGPGTRLLVL.

This clonotype has more than one count but fewer than ten. The rearrangement joins TRBV7-2 to TRBJ2-5; D not certain. The V gene lost 8 bases and the J gene lost 0 bases, with 10 bases spanning the gap. This CDR3 has 13 amino acids. Germline V gives CDR1 SGHTA, CDR2 FQGNSA. CDR3 loop: CASAISNQETQYF. The DNA of the CDR3 is TGTGCCAGCGCTATCTCAAACCAAGAGACCCAGTACTTC.

The gene calls are TRBV15 and TRBJ2-7; D perhaps matches TRBD1 (5 bases). The germline gives CDR1 LNHNV, CDR2 YYDKDF (reference sequence). This CDR3 has 14 amino acids. V was shortened by 3 bases and J by 5 bases, with 14 bases between the two germline ends. The CDR3 loop is CATSSPWTRDEQYF. CDR3 coding DNA: TGTGCCACCAGCAGCCCCTGGACAAGGGACGAGCAGTACTTC.

This clonotype turned up a few times. The rearrangement joins TRBV12-3 or TRBV12-4 to TRBJ2-7; 8 bases map to TRBD2. V lost 8 bases and J lost 2; bases outside the gene matches: 5. The CDR3 contains 13 residues. The CDR3 nucleotides read TGTGCCAGCCGGGAGGGCCCGACCTACGAGCAGTACTTC. The encoded protein is CASREGPTYEQYF.

V gene TRBV12-3 or TRBV12-4 combines with J gene TRBJ2-4, with D perhaps matching TRBD1 (6 bases). The CDR3 loop spans 15 amino acids. The germline V and J ends were trimmed by 2 bases and 6 bases, with 14 bases remaining between them. For the CDR3, the DNA is TGTGCCAGCAGTTTAAGGGCAGGGGTAGGAAACATTCAGTACTTC. It yields the protein CASSLRAGVGNIQYF.

The rearrangement links TRBV25-1 to TRBJ2-2; D uncertain. This CDR3 has 10 residues. Germline V lookup: CDR1 MGHDK, CDR2 SYGVNS. CDR3 nucleotide sequence: TGTGTCGACCCCACCGGGGAGCTGTTTTTT. Its translation: CVDPTGELFF.

This chain joins TRBV20-1 and TRBJ2-7; D gene uncertain. Germline V gene lookup returns CDR1 DFQATT and CDR2 SNEGSKA (reference sequence). Trimming shortened V by 2 bases and J by 3 bases, and 8 bases separated the two germline ends. The CDR3 has 12 residues. This CDR3 is CSARSELYEQYF. The CDR3 region has the DNA TGCAGTGCTAGATCGGAGCTCTACGAGCAGTACTTC.

The chain uses TRBV4-3 and TRBJ2-1; TRBD2 matches at 9 bases. This CDR3 contains 16 residues. The germline gives CDR1 LGHNA, CDR2 YSLEER. V lost 7 bases, J lost 6 bases, and 13 bases stayed unmatched. CDR3 sequence (DNA): TGCGCCAGCACCCCTGGGACTAGCTGGGACCGCAATGAGCAGTTCTTC. It specifies CASTPGTSWDRNEQFF.

The chain uses TRBV2 and TRBJ1-1; D perhaps matches TRBD1 (6 bases). The germline CDR1 and CDR2 sequences are SNHLY and FYNNEI. Trimming stripped 6 bases from V and 4 bases from J, with 12 bases between. CDR3 length: 13 amino acids. CDR3 region: CASRVGGRTEAFF. The CDR3 nucleotides are TGTGCCAGCAGGGTAGGGGGTCGCACTGAAGCTTTCTTT.

V usage is TRBV7-8 and J usage is TRBJ2-7; TRBD1 matches at 7 bases. V dropped 5 bases and J dropped 0; count of bases not matched to a gene: 7. This CDR3 has 15 amino acids. Germline CDR1 reads SGHVS; CDR2 reads FQNEAQ. Here the CDR3 DNA reads TGTGCCAGCAGCGCCAGGGACAGTGTCTCCTACGAGCAGTACTTC. Its protein product is CASSARDSVSYEQYF.

The V and J genes are TRBV15 and TRBJ2-5, with D possibly TRBD1 on 6 matching bases. The length of the CDR3 is 16 residues. Germline lookup yields CDR1 LNHNV and CDR2 YYDKDF (reference sequence). Trimming shortened V by 0 bases and J by 5 bases, and 16 bases separated the two germline ends. Here the CDR3 reads CATSRDSEGRGETQYF. The CDR3 nucleotides are TGTGCCACCAGCAGAGATTCGGAAGGCAGGGGTGAGACCCAGTACTTC. The full variable domain, in which reference TRBV15 and TRBJ2-5 provide the parts outside the CDR3, is DAMVIQNPRYQVTQFGKPVTLSCSQTLNHNVMYWYQQKSSQAPKLLFHYYDKDFNNEADTPDNFQSRRPNTSFCFLDIRSPGLGDTAMYLCATSRDSEGRGETQYFGPGTRLLVL.

Worth noting for this clonotype: A clone one base away is much larger, so this may be a read error. The chain links TRBV29-1 to TRBJ2-5, with D possibly TRBD1 on 6 matching bases. TRBJ2-1 explains the end of the DNA better; the J call may be wrong. CDR3 length: 11 residues. The germline V gene encodes CDR1 SQVTM and CDR2 ANQGSEA. The CDR3 spells CSGRGWETQFF. CDR3 nucleotides: TGCAGCGGCAGGGGATGGGAGACCCAGTTCTTC.

This clonotype showed up just a few times. This chain uses TRBV9 with TRBJ2-1; 8 bases are a match to TRBD2. V lost 4 bases, J lost 4 bases, and 10 bases stayed unmatched. In germline, CDR1 is SGDLS, CDR2 YYNGEE. The CDR3 spans 16 residues. The CDR3 nucleotides are TGTGCCAGCAGCACCGAAGCCGGGGGGGTATACAATGAGCAGTTCTTC. Its protein is CASSTEAGGVYNEQFF.

The J gene is TRBJ2-7, the V gene TRBV30; TRBD2 matches at 10 bases. The CDR3 is 13 residues long. The trim removed 3 bases at V and 6 bases at J, leaving 5 bases unmatched. The germline CDR1 and CDR2 sequences are GTSNPN and SVGIG (reference sequence). The CDR3 DNA reads as TGTGCCTGGAGGCTAGCGGGAGTGGGCGAGCAGTACTTC. Its protein is CAWRLAGVGEQYF.

The rearrangement joins TRBV7-8 to TRBJ1-5, with D uncertain. Germline values: CDR1 SGHVS, CDR2 FQNEAQ. The CDR3 loop spans 15 amino acids. V gave up 3 bases and J gave up 3 bases, with 12 bases separating them. This CDR3 reads CASSLPAQVNQPQHF. CDR3 DNA: TGTGCCAGCAGCTTGCCGGCGCAGGTCAATCAGCCCCAGCATTTT.

This clonotype was counted a few times. This chain links TRBV16 with TRBJ2-3; D perhaps matches TRBD2 (6 bases). Looked up from germline, CDR1 is KGHSY and CDR2 is FQNENV. V gave up 0 bases and J gave up 1 base, with 8 bases separating them. The CDR3 consists of 15 residues. The CDR3 is CASSQSRGGTDTQYF. The CDR3 nucleotides are TGTGCCAGCAGCCAATCGCGGGGTGGCACAGATACGCAGTATTTT. The full variable domain, with the rest looked up from reference TRBV16 and TRBJ2-3, is GEEVAQTPKHLVRGEGQKAKLYCAPIKGHSYVFWYQQVLKNEFKFLISFQNENVFDETGMPKERFSAKCLPNSPCSLEIQATKLEDSAVYFCASSQSRGGTDTQYFGPGTRLTVL.

The J gene is TRBJ1-2, the V gene TRBV6-1, with no clear D. Trimming took 8 bases from V and 8 from J, leaving 24 bases between them. CDR1 and CDR2 (germline): MNHNS, SASEGT. The CDR3 spans 15 residues. Here the CDR3 reads CASSDNHGLLGGYTF. The CDR3 DNA reads as TGTGCCAGCTCGGATAACCACGGGCTATTGGGGGGCTACACCTTC.

The chain is built from TRBV20-1 and TRBJ1-1; D not certain. Germline V gene lookup returns CDR1 DFQATT and CDR2 SNEGSKA (reference sequence). This CDR3 has 13 amino acids. The V gene lost 5 bases and the J gene lost 5 bases, with 15 bases spanning the gap. CDR3 region: CSAPAVRGTEAFF. DNA for the CDR3: TGCAGTGCTCCCGCGGTACGTGGGACTGAAGCTTTCTTT.

This clonotype came up a few times. The rearrangement joins TRBV12-3 or TRBV12-4 to TRBJ2-6; D possibly corresponds to TRBD1 (5 bases). V was cut by 5 bases and J by 4 bases, with 12 bases left in between. The CDR3 is 15 amino acids. The CDR3 coding sequence is TGTGCCAGCAGTCTCAGGGCAGCGGGGGCCAACGTCCTGACTTTC. It encodes CASSLRAAGANVLTF.

The V gene is TRBV18, the J gene TRBJ2-1; 9 bases agree with TRBD2. V gave up 2 bases and J gave up 3 bases; unmatched junction bases: 5. CDR1 and CDR2 (germline): KGHSH, LQKENI. The CDR3 is 16 residues long. CDR3: CASSPSLAGRYNEQFF. CDR3 in DNA: TGTGCCAGCTCACCATCTCTAGCGGGGCGCTACAATGAGCAGTTCTTC.

The table lists this clonotype with a few counts. The genes are TRBV20-1 and TRBJ2-1, with D possibly TRBD2 on 5 matching bases. The CDR3 covers 15 residues. Germline-derived CDR1 and CDR2 are DFQATT and SNEGSKA (reference sequence). Between the trimmed V and J ends, which lost 1 base and 0 bases, there was a span of 10 bases. CDR3 sequence (DNA): TGCAGTGCTAGAGGTAGGACTTTCTCCTACAATGAGCAGTTCTTC. Translated: CSARGRTFSYNEQFF.

This clonotype has just a few counts. This sequence joins TRBV6-2 or TRBV6-3 and TRBJ2-5, with D tentatively TRBD1 (6 bases). Trimming pared 7 bases from V and 7 bases from J, leaving 13 bases between. The germline CDR1 and CDR2 sequences are MNHEY and SVGEGT. The CDR3 has 12 amino acids. The CDR3 DNA reads as TGTGCCAGCACCGACAGGTTGCGGACCCAGTACTTC. This encodes CASTDRLRTQYF.

The sample holds a few counts of this clonotype. The chain carries TRBV9 and TRBJ2-2, with D perhaps matching TRBD2 (5 bases). The CDR3 consists of 15 residues. V lost 0 bases, J lost 7 bases, and 13 bases lay in between. Germline V gene data show CDR1 as SGDLS and CDR2 as YYNGEE. In DNA form, the CDR3 reads TGTGCCAGCAGCGTAGAGTCGGCGGGCGGCGGGGAGCTGTTTTTT. This sequence encodes CASSVESAGGGELFF.